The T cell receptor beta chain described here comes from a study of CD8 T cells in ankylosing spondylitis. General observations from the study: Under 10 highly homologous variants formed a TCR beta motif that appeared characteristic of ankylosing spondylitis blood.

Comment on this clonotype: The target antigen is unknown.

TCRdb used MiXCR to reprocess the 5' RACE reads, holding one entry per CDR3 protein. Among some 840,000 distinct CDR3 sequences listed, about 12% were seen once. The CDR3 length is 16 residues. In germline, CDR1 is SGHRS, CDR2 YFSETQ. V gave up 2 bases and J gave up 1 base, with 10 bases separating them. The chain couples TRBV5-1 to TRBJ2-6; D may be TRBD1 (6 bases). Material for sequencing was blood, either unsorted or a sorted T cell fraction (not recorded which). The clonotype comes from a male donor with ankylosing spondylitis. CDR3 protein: CASSLQGSSGANVLTF. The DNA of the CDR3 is TGCGCCAGCAGCTTACAGGGTTCGTCTGGGGCCAACGTCCTGACTTTC. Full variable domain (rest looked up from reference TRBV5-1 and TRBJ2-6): KAGVTQTPRYLIKTRGQQVTLSCSPISGHRSVSWYQQTPGQGLQFLFEYFSETQRNKGNFPGRFSGRQFSNSRSEMNVSTLELGDSALYLCASSLQGSSGANVLTFGAGSRLTVL.